This is a list of T cell receptor beta chains from one sample in a study of T cell repertoires in cytomegalovirus infection. TCRdb recomputed calls from the reads with MiXCR, one row per CDR3 protein. This sample carries roughly 310,000 distinct CDR3 sequences, about 28% of them seen once, and the ten largest clones take 20%. Their antigens are not known. The sample in question was cultured PBMCs, obtained from culture after CMV antigen stimulation. Receptor source: a human donor in good health (CMV status not recorded). Some clones in this sample may be carry-over from other donors' samples. The CDR3 runs from the conserved cysteine through the conserved F or W. D genes are given only for firm matches. The size field is filled for only some rows; it gives once, few, many or a size class.

CDR3 protein: CASSPIEGAYNEQFF; CDR3 DNA: TGTGCCAGCAGCCCGATAGAGGGGGCCTACAATGAGCAGTTCTTC; V gene: TRBV5-5; J gene: TRBJ2-1; clone size: .; D gene: .
CDR3 protein: CASSLENLLGYTF; CDR3 DNA: TGTGCCAGCAGCTTAGAGAATTTATTAGGCTACACCTTC; V gene: TRBV11-2; J gene: TRBJ1-2; clone size: .; D gene: .
CDR3 protein: CASTRTGTVGTEAFF; CDR3 DNA: TGTGCCAGTACCCGAACCGGGACCGTGGGGACTGAAGCTTTCTTT; V gene: TRBV19; J gene: TRBJ1-1; clone size: few; D gene: .
CDR3 protein: CASGRPSGRGENYGYTF; CDR3 DNA: TGTGCTAGTGGTCGCCCCTCCGGCCGTGGGGAGAACTATGGCTACACCTTC; V gene: TRBV12-5; J gene: TRBJ1-2; clone size: .; D gene: .
CDR3 protein: CASAKELPVKNGYTF; CDR3 DNA: TGTGCCAGCGCAAAGGAGCTCCCGGTGAAGAATGGCTACACCTTC; V gene: TRBV12-3/TRBV12-4; J gene: TRBJ1-2; clone size: many; D gene: .
CDR3 protein: CASSSIGLAGGRGTNEQFF; CDR3 DNA: TGTGCCAGCAGCTCCATTGGACTAGCGGGGGGCCGGGGGACAAATGAGCAGTTCTTC; V gene: TRBV13; J gene: TRBJ2-1; clone size: .; D gene: TRBD2
CDR3 protein: CASSLGSGMGQPQHF; CDR3 DNA: TGTGCCAGCAGCTTAGGTTCAGGGATGGGCCAGCCCCAGCATTTT; V gene: TRBV7-2; J gene: TRBJ1-5; clone size: .; D gene: .
CDR3 protein: CAIRSDRDYGYTF; CDR3 DNA: TGTGCCATCAGGTCCGACAGGGACTATGGCTACACCTTC; V gene: TRBV10-3; J gene: TRBJ1-2; clone size: few; D gene: TRBD1
CDR3 protein: CASSLQGSDGYTF; CDR3 DNA: TGTGCCAGTAGTCTACAGGGGAGTGATGGCTACACCTTC; V gene: TRBV19; J gene: TRBJ1-2; clone size: .; D gene: TRBD1
CDR3 protein: CASSQDDNRGDTQYF; CDR3 DNA: TGCGCCAGCAGCCAAGATGACAACCGCGGAGATACGCAGTATTTT; V gene: TRBV4-1; J gene: TRBJ2-3; clone size: .; D gene: .
CDR3 protein: CAISDRVQHEQYF; CDR3 DNA: TGTGCCATCAGTGACAGGGTGCAGCACGAGCAGTACTTC; V gene: TRBV10-3; J gene: TRBJ2-7; clone size: .; D gene: .
CDR3 protein: CASSPTLEGIGNTIYF; CDR3 DNA: TGTGCCAGCAGTCCTACTTTGGAGGGCATCGGGAACACCATATATTTT; V gene: TRBV12-3/TRBV12-4; J gene: TRBJ1-3; clone size: .; D gene: .
CDR3 protein: CASSLAVDEQYF; CDR3 DNA: TGTGCCAGCAGCTTGGCGGTGGACGAGCAGTACTTC; V gene: TRBV5-4; J gene: TRBJ2-7; clone size: many; D gene: .
CDR3 protein: CASSYTSGGFQETQYF; CDR3 DNA: TGTGCCAGCAGTTACACTAGCGGGGGATTCCAAGAGACCCAGTACTTC; V gene: TRBV6-5; J gene: TRBJ2-5; clone size: many; D gene: TRBD2
CDR3 protein: CASGRTGYAFF; CDR3 DNA: TGTGCCAGCGGGAGGACAGGGTATGCTTTCTTT; V gene: TRBV6-5; J gene: TRBJ1-1; clone size: .; D gene: TRBD1
CDR3 protein: CASSVGGENTEAFF; CDR3 DNA: TGTGCCAGCAGCGTAGGGGGAGAGAACACTGAAGCTTTCTTT; V gene: TRBV9; J gene: TRBJ1-1; clone size: many; D gene: .
CDR3 protein: CATRPGQTTSGRNEQYF; CDR3 DNA: TGTGCCACGCGCCCGGGACAAACTACTAGCGGGAGGAACGAGCAGTACTTC; V gene: TRBV28; J gene: TRBJ2-7; clone size: .; D gene: TRBD2
CDR3 protein: CASSYGGIEGYTF; CDR3 DNA: TGTGCCAGCAGTTACGGGGGGATTGAAGGCTACACCTTC; V gene: TRBV6-5; J gene: TRBJ1-2; clone size: .; D gene: .
CDR3 protein: CASSWGGEKLFF; CDR3 DNA: TGTGCCAGCAGTTGGGGAGGTGAAAAACTGTTTTTT; V gene: TRBV12-3/TRBV12-4; J gene: TRBJ1-4; clone size: few; D gene: .
CDR3 protein: CASSYPGQGSYEQYF; CDR3 DNA: TGTGCCAGCAGTTATCCCGGACAGGGGTCCTACGAGCAGTACTTC; V gene: TRBV6-1; J gene: TRBJ2-7; clone size: .; D gene: TRBD1
CDR3 protein: CASSPRADRVGQPQHF; CDR3 DNA: TGTGCCAGCAGTCCTCGAGCGGACAGGGTGGGTCAGCCCCAGCATTTT; V gene: TRBV27; J gene: TRBJ1-5; clone size: .; D gene: TRBD1
CDR3 protein: CSVVGRGTGELFF; CDR3 DNA: TGCAGCGTTGTCGGGAGAGGGACCGGGGAGCTGTTTTTT; V gene: TRBV29-1; J gene: TRBJ2-2; clone size: many; D gene: .
CDR3 protein: CASRPTSSRGRSHNEQFF; CDR3 DNA: TGTGCCAGCAGACCGACTAGTAGCCGAGGACGGAGCCACAATGAGCAGTTCTTC; V gene: TRBV6-1; J gene: TRBJ2-1; clone size: many; D gene: .
CDR3 protein: CASRNATYNEQFF; CDR3 DNA: TGTGCCAGCAGAAACGCGACCTACAATGAGCAGTTCTTC; V gene: TRBV6-1; J gene: TRBJ2-1; clone size: .; D gene: .
CDR3 protein: CASSFEGNSGNTIYF; CDR3 DNA: TGCGCCAGCAGCTTTGAGGGAAACTCTGGAAACACCATATATTTT; V gene: TRBV5-1; J gene: TRBJ1-3; clone size: .; D gene: .
CDR3 protein: CASSLSGFIDTQYF; CDR3 DNA: TGTGCCAGCAGCTTGTCGGGGTTTATAGATACGCAGTATTTT; V gene: TRBV7-2; J gene: TRBJ2-3; clone size: .; D gene: .
CDR3 protein: CAISPDWTGGNGYTF; CDR3 DNA: TGTGCCATCAGTCCTGATTGGACAGGGGGAAATGGCTACACCTTC; V gene: TRBV10-3; J gene: TRBJ1-2; clone size: .; D gene: TRBD1
CDR3 protein: CASSPLSGTQYEQYF; CDR3 DNA: TGTGCCAGCAGCCCTCTATCCGGGACACAGTACGAGCAGTACTTC; V gene: TRBV7-6; J gene: TRBJ2-7; clone size: many; D gene: .
CDR3 protein: CASSLGAFTGELFF; CDR3 DNA: TGTGCCAGCAGCTTAGGGGCCTTCACCGGGGAGCTGTTTTTT; V gene: TRBV7-6; J gene: TRBJ2-2; clone size: few; D gene: .
CDR3 protein: CSARLLAGINEQYF; CDR3 DNA: TGCAGTGCTAGGTTACTAGCGGGGATCAACGAGCAGTACTTC; V gene: TRBV20-1; J gene: TRBJ2-7; clone size: few; D gene: TRBD2
CDR3 protein: CASSPGQGRGYTF; CDR3 DNA: TGTGCCAGCAGCCCGGGACAGGGTCGGGGCTACACCTTC; V gene: TRBV7-3; J gene: TRBJ1-2; clone size: many; D gene: TRBD1
CDR3 protein: CASSSPAVLNEQFF; CDR3 DNA: TGTGCCAGCAGCTCCCCCGCGGTTTTGAATGAGCAGTTCTTC; V gene: TRBV11-2; J gene: TRBJ2-1; clone size: many; D gene: .
CDR3 protein: CASKGTGASLGYNSPLHF; CDR3 DNA: TGTGCCAGCAAAGGGACAGGAGCCTCTCTGGGCTATAATTCACCCCTCCACTTT; V gene: TRBV19; J gene: TRBJ1-6; clone size: few; D gene: TRBD1
CDR3 protein: CASSPSATVTEAFF; CDR3 DNA: TGTGCCAGCAGTCCCAGTGCCACGGTCACTGAAGCTTTCTTT; V gene: TRBV6-4; J gene: TRBJ1-1; clone size: .; D gene: .
CDR3 protein: CAISVAGSGELFF; CDR3 DNA: TGTGCCATCAGTGTAGCGGGATCCGGGGAGCTGTTTTTT; V gene: TRBV10-3; J gene: TRBJ2-2; clone size: few; D gene: TRBD2
CDR3 protein: CSAQTSYEQYF; CDR3 DNA: TGCAGTGCTCAAACCTCCTACGAGCAGTACTTC; V gene: TRBV20-1; J gene: TRBJ2-7; clone size: few; D gene: .
CDR3 protein: CASSQDLLAAGELFF; CDR3 DNA: TGTGCCAGCAGCCAAGATCTTTTAGCGGCTGGGGAGCTGTTTTTT; V gene: TRBV4-2; J gene: TRBJ2-2; clone size: .; D gene: .
CDR3 protein: CASSLGPPQEFF; CDR3 DNA: TGTGCCAGCAGCCTGGGACCCCCCCAGGAGTTCTTC; V gene: TRBV7-6; J gene: TRBJ2-1; clone size: .; D gene: .
CDR3 protein: CATVPTGGRTEAFF; CDR3 DNA: TGTGCCACCGTACCTACAGGGGGCCGGACTGAAGCTTTCTTT; V gene: TRBV28; J gene: TRBJ1-1; clone size: few; D gene: TRBD1
CDR3 protein: CASSLTGSPYGYTF; CDR3 DNA: TGTGCCAGCAGCTTAACAGGGAGCCCCTATGGCTACACCTTC; V gene: TRBV7-3; J gene: TRBJ1-2; clone size: .; D gene: .
CDR3 protein: CASNPDSRTEAFF; CDR3 DNA: TGTGCCAGCAACCCGGACAGTCGCACTGAAGCTTTCTTT; V gene: TRBV7-9; J gene: TRBJ1-1; clone size: few; D gene: .
CDR3 protein: CASSFDGQPGANVLTF; CDR3 DNA: TGCGCCAGCAGCTTCGACGGACAGCCTGGGGCCAACGTCCTGACTTTC; V gene: TRBV5-1; J gene: TRBJ2-6; clone size: .; D gene: .
CDR3 protein: CASSLRGSNQETQYF; CDR3 DNA: TGTGCCAGCAGTTTAAGAGGGTCTAACCAAGAGACCCAGTACTTC; V gene: TRBV28; J gene: TRBJ2-5; clone size: .; D gene: .
CDR3 protein: CSVGAYPGGELFF; CDR3 DNA: TGCAGCGTTGGAGCCTACCCGGGTGGGGAGCTGTTTTTT; V gene: TRBV29-1; J gene: TRBJ2-2; clone size: few; D gene: .